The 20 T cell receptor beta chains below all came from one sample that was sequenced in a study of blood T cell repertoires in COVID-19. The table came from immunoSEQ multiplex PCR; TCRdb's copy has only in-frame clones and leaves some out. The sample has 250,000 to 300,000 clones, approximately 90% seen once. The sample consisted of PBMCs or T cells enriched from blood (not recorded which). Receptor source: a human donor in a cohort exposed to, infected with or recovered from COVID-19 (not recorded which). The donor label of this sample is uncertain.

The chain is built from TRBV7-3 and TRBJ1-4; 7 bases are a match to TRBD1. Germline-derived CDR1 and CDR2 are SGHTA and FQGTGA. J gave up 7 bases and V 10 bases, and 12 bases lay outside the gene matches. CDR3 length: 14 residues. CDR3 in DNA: TGTGCCACTGGGACAGACACTTTAAGTGAAAAACTGTTTTTT. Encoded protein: CATGTDTLSEKLFF.

The CDR3 DNA reads TGTGCCAGCTCATCCGAGGCAGTTAATGAAAAACTGTTTTTT. The encoded protein is CASSSEAVNEKLFF. The V call is TRBV18, the J call TRBJ1-4, with no clear D. This CDR3 has 14 residues. Germline-derived CDR1 and CDR2 are KGHSH and LQKENI. V was trimmed by 5 bases and J by 4 bases, leaving 11 bases between them.

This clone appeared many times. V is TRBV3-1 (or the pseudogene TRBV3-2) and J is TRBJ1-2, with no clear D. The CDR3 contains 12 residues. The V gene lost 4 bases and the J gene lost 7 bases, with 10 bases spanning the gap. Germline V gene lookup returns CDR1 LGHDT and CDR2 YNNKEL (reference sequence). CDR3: CASSLGASGYTF. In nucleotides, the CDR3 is TGTGCCAGCAGCCTGGGAGCGAGTGGCTACACCTTC.

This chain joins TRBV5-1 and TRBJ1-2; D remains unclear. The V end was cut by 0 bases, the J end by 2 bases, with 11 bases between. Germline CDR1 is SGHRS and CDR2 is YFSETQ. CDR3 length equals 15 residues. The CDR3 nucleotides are TGCGCCAGCAGCTTGGCGGCAGGCCTAAACTATGGCTACACCTTC. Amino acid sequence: CASSLAAGLNYGYTF.

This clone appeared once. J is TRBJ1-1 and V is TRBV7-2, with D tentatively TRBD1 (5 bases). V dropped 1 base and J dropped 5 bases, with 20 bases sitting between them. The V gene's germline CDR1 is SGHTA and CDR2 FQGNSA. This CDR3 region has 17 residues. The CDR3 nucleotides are TGTGCCAGCAGCTTAGTGCCCGGGCGGGGGAAGGAAACTGAAGCTTTCTTT. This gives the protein CASSLVPGRGKETEAFF.

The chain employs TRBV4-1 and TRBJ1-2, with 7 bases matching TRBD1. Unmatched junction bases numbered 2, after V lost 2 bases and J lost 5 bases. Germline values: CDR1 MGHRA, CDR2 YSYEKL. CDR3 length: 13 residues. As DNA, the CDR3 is TGCGCCAGCAGCCAACGGGACAGTTATGGCTACACCTTC. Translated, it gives CASSQRDSYGYTF.

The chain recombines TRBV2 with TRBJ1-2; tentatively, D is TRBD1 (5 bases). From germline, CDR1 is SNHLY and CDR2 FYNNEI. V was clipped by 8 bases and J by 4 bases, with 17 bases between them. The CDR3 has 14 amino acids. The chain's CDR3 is CASSQQQTVYGYTF. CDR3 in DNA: TGTGCCAGCTCCCAGCAACAGACAGTCTATGGCTACACCTTC.

The CDR3 spells CASRPHGGTSVPDTQYF. DNA for the CDR3: TGTGCCAGCAGGCCACACGGGGGGACTAGCGTCCCAGATACGCAGTATTTT. The rearrangement links TRBV2 to TRBJ2-3, with 10 bases matching TRBD2. This CDR3 spans 17 amino acids. V lost 6 bases, J lost 4 bases, and 13 bases stayed unmatched. Germline CDR1 reads SNHLY; CDR2 reads FYNNEI. The complete variable domain, with remaining parts taken from reference TRBV2 and TRBJ2-3, reads EPEVTQTPSHQVTQMGQEVILRCVPISNHLYFYWYRQILGQKVEFLVSFYNNEISEKSEIFDDQFSVERPDGSNFTLKIRSTKLEDSAMYFCASRPHGGTSVPDTQYFGPGTRLTVL.

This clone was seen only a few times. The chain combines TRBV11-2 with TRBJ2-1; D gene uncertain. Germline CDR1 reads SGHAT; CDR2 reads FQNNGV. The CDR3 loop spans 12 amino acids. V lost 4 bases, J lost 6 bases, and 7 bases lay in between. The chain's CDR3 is CASSSNRNEQFF. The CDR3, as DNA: TGTGCCAGCAGCTCTAACCGCAATGAGCAGTTCTTC. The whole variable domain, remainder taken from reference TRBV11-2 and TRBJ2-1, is EAGVAQSPRYKIIEKRQSVAFWCNPISGHATLYWYQQILGQGPKLLIQFQNNGVVDDSQLPKDRFSAERLKGVDSTLKIQPAKLEDSAVYLCASSSNRNEQFFGPGTRLTVL.

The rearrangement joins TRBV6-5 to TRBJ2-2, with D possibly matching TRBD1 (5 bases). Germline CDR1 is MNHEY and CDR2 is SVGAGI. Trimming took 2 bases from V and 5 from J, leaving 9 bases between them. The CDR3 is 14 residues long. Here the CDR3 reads CASSYGAVTGELFF. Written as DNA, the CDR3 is TGTGCCAGCAGTTACGGGGCGGTAACCGGGGAGCTGTTTTTT.

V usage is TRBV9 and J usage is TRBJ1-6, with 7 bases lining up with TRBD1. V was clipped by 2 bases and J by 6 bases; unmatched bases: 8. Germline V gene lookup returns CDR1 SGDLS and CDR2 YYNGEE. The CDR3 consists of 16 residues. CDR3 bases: TGTGCCAGCAGCGTGTCAGGGGGAATCACTAATTCACCCCTCCACTTT. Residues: CASSVSGGITNSPLHF.

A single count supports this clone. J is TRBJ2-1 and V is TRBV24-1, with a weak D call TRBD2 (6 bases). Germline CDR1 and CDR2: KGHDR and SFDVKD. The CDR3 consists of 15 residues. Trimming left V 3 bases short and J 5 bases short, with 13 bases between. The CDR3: CATSDRDFKNNEQFF. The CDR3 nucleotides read TGTGCCACCAGTGATCGGGACTTTAAGAACAATGAGCAGTTCTTC.

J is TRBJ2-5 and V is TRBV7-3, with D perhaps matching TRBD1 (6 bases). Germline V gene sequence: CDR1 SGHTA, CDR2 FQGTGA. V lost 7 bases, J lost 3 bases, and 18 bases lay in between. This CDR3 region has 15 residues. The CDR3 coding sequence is TGTGCCAGCACCCGCCCGGGACAATGGGAAGAGACCCAGTACTTC. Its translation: CASTRPGQWEETQYF.

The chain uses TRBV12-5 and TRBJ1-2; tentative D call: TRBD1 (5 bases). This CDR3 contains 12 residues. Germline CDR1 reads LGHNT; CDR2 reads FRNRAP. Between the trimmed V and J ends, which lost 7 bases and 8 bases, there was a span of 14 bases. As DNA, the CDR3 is TGTGCTAGTGATGGGGGGACGGAGGGCTACACCTTC. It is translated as CASDGGTEGYTF.

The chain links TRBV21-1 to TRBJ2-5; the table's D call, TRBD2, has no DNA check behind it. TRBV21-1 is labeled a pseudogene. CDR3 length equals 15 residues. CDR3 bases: TGTGCCAGCAGCGGAATACTTAGGGAGCAAGAGACCCAGTACTTC. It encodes CASSGILREQETQYF.

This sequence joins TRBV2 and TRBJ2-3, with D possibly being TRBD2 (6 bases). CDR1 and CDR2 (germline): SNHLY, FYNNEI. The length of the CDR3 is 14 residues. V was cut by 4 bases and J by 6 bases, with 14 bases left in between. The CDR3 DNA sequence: TGTGCCAGCAGTGCCCAGCGGGTGGGGGATACGCAGTATTTT. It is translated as CASSAQRVGDTQYF. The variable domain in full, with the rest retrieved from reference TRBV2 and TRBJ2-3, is EPEVTQTPSHQVTQMGQEVILRCVPISNHLYFYWYRQILGQKVEFLVSFYNNEISEKSEIFDDQFSVERPDGSNFTLKIRSTKLEDSAMYFCASSAQRVGDTQYFGPGTRLTVL.

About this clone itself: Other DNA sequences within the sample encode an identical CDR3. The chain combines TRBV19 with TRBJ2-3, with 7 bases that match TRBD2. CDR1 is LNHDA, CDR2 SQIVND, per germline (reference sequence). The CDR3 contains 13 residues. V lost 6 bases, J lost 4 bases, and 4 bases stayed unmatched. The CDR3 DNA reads TGTGCCAGTAGCGGGGGGTTGGCAGATACGCAGTATTTT. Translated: CASSGGLADTQYF.

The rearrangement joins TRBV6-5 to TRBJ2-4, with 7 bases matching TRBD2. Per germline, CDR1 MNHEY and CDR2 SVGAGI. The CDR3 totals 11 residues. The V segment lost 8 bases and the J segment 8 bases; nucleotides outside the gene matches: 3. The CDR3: CASGLGDIQYF. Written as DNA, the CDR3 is TGTGCCAGCGGACTAGGTGACATTCAGTACTTC.

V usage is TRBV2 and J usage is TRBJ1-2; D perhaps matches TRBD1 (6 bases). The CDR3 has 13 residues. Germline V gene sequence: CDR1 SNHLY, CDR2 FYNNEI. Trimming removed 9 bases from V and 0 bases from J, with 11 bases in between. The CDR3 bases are TGTGCCAGTCACAGGGTAGCTAACTATGGCTACACCTTC. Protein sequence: CASHRVANYGYTF.

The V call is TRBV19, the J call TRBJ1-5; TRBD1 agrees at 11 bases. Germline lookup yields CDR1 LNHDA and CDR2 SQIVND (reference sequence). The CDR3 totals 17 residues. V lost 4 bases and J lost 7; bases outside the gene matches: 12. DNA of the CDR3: TGTGCCAGTAGTAGCCACGAAGGGACAGGGGGAGGACAGCCCCAGCATTTT. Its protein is CASSSHEGTGGGQPQHF.